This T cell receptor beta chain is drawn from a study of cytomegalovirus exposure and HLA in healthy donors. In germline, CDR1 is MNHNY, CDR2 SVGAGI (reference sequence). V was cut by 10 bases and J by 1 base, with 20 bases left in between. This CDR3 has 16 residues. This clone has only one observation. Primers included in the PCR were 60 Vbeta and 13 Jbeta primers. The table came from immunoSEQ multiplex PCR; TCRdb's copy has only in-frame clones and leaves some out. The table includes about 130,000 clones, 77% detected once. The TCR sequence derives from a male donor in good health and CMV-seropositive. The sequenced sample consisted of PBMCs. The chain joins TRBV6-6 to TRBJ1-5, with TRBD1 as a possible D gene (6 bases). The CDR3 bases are TGTGCCACATCCCTACAGGGCGTAAGAAGCAATCAGCCCCAGCATTTT. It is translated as CATSLQGVRSNQPQHF.